A selection of T cell receptor beta chains follows, all from one sample in a study of early T cells in non-severe SARS-CoV-2 infection. TCRdb used MiXCR to reprocess the 5' RACE reads, holding one entry per CDR3 protein. Of about 99,000 distinct CDR3 sequences listed, around 17% are singletons. Material: whole blood. These receptors were collected from an adult who was a healthcare worker with PCR-confirmed SARS-CoV-2 infection or an uninfected control (not recorded which). Both conserved end residues are part of each CDR3. Each record gives: V gene, clone size, CDR3 length, J gene, D gene, CDR3 protein, CDR3 DNA. The D gene is left open where the match is weak. The size of a clone is reported for some rows only, either as once, few or many, or as a class for expanded clones.

>TRBV15|many|15|TRBJ2-7|TRBD1
CATSRPGQGSYEQYF
TGTGCCACCAGCAGGCCGGGACAGGGGTCCTACGAGCAGTACTTC
>TRBV6-5|-|14|TRBJ1-2|TRBD1
CASSTKQGSPGYTF
TGTGCCAGCAGTACCAAACAGGGGAGCCCTGGCTACACCTTC
>TRBV19|-|14|TRBJ2-2|TRBD1
CASSLFGTAFELFF
TGTGCCAGTAGTCTCTTCGGGACAGCTTTTGAGCTGTTTTTT
>TRBV18|-|15|TRBJ2-5|-
CASSTWVGPEETQYF
TGTGCCAGCTCTACATGGGTGGGCCCCGAAGAGACCCAGTACTTC
>TRBV24-1|many|17|TRBJ2-3|TRBD2
CATSDPGLAGDTDTQYF
TGTGCCACCAGTGATCCTGGACTAGCGGGGGATACAGATACGCAGTATTTT
>TRBV11-2|many|15|TRBJ2-3|-
CASSSSGERTDTQYF
TGTGCCAGCAGCTCTTCGGGAGAACGCACAGATACGCAGTATTTT
>TRBV6-6|few|13|TRBJ1-1|-
CASGLGPGTEAFF
TGTGCCAGCGGACTTGGACCAGGCACTGAAGCTTTCTTT
>TRBV29-1|-|9|TRBJ2-3|-
CSVDTSRGF
TGCAGCGTTGACACCTCGCGAGGTTTT
>TRBV20-1|many|15|TRBJ1-3|TRBD1
CSAKSTGVGGNTIYF
TGCAGTGCTAAGTCAACAGGGGTAGGAGGAAACACCATATATTTT
>TRBV7-2|-|14|TRBJ2-7|TRBD2
CASSHQREGLEQYF
TGTGCCAGCAGCCACCAGCGGGAGGGCCTCGAGCAGTACTTC
>TRBV3-1|-|15|TRBJ2-5|TRBD1
CASSHQGQGGKTQYF
TGTGCCAGCAGCCATCAGGGACAGGGCGGGAAGACCCAGTACTTC
>TRBV20-1|few|13|TRBJ1-2|-
CSARYLSGYGYTF
TGCAGTGCTAGGTATCTTTCGGGCTATGGCTACACCTTC
>TRBV19|many|12|TRBJ1-1|-
CASHSDNGSAFF
TGTGCCAGCCATTCAGACAACGGGTCAGCTTTCTTT
>TRBV5-6|many|18|TRBJ1-6|-
CASSLRWDLNSYNSPLHF
TGTGCCAGCAGCTTGCGGTGGGACCTAAACTCCTATAATTCACCCCTCCACTTT
>TRBV28|few|17|TRBJ2-3|-
CASSPPGNAVGTDTQYF
TGTGCCAGCAGTCCCCCGGGAAACGCGGTGGGCACAGATACGCAGTATTTT
>TRBV7-9|-|15|TRBJ1-2|-
CASSLGFRDPTGYTF
TGTGCCAGCAGCTTAGGTTTCAGGGACCCAACTGGCTACACCTTC
>TRBV6-5|few|15|TRBJ1-6|-
CASSKGLSYNSPLHF
TGTGCCAGCAGTAAGGGTCTCTCCTATAATTCACCCCTCCACTTT
>TRBV7-2|-|14|TRBJ1-2|-
CASSLLNHVNGYTF
TGTGCCAGCAGCTTATTGAACCACGTGAATGGCTACACCTTC